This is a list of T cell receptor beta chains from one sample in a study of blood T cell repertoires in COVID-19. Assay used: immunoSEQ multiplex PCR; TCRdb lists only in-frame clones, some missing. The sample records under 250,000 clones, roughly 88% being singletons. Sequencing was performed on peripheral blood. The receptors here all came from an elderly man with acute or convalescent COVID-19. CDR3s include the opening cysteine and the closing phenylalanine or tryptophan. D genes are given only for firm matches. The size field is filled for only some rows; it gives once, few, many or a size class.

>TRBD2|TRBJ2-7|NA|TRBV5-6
CASSSLAGLDYEQYF
TGTGCCAGCAGCTCCCTAGCGGGACTAGACTACGAGCAGTACTTC
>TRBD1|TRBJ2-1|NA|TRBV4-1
CASSLPGQSYNEQFF
TGCGCCAGCAGCCTACCGGGACAGTCATACAATGAGCAGTTCTTC
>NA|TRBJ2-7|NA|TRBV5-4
CASSQPGFYEQYF
TGTGCCAGCAGCCAACCCGGTTTCTACGAGCAGTACTTC
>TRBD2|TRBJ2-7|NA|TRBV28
CASKVLAGSYEQYF
TGTGCCAGCAAGGTACTAGCGGGGTCCTACGAGCAGTACTTC
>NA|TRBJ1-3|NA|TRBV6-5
CASSYSGPTSGNTIYF
TGTGCCAGCAGTTACTCGGGGCCAACCTCTGGAAACACCATATATTTT
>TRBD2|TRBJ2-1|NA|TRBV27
CASSLLAGGEQFF
TGTGCCAGCAGTCTTCTAGCGGGGGGTGAGCAGTTCTTC
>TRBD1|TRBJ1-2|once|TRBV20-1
CSAPDRADYTF
TGCAGTGCTCCTGACAGGGCTGACTACACCTTC
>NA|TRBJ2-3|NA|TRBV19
CASSIGNRVATDTQYF
TGTGCCAGTAGTATAGGAAACAGGGTTGCCACAGATACGCAGTATTTT
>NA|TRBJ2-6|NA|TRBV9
CASSDRLFSGANVLTF
TGTGCCAGCAGCGACCGACTGTTCTCTGGGGCCAACGTCCTGACTTTC
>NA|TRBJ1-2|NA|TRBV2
CASSEALQGNYGYTF
TGTGCCAGCAGTGAAGCCTTACAGGGAAACTATGGCTACACCTTC
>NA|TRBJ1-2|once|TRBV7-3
CASSLWGQLQEGYTF
TGTGCCAGCAGCTTATGGGGACAACTCCAGGAGGGCTACACCTTC
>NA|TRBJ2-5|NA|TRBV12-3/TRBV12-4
CASSLANQETQYF
TGTGCCAGCAGTTTAGCTAACCAAGAGACCCAGTACTTC
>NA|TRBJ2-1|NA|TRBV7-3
CASSGDRDSGRVF
TGTGCCAGCAGCGGCGACCGGGACTCCGGGCGGGTCTTC
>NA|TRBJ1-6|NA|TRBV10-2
CASSEGVAGYENSPLHF
TGCGCCAGCAGTGAGGGCGTCGCAGGGTATGAGAATTCACCCCTCCACTTT
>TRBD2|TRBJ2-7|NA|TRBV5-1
CASSLSSGGAGEQYF
TGCGCCAGCAGCCTTAGCAGCGGGGGGGCTGGGGAGCAGTACTTC
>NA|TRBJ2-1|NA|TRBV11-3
CASSAEGVGGYNEQFF
TGTGCCAGCAGCGCCGAGGGGGTTGGGGGATACAATGAGCAGTTCTTC
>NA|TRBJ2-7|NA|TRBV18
CASSPTTGSYEQYF
TGTGCCAGCTCACCAACGACAGGTTCCTACGAGCAGTACTTC
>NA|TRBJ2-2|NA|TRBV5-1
CATIEYPRDTGELFF
TGCGCCACCATTGAGTATCCCCGAGACACCGGGGAGCTGTTTTTT
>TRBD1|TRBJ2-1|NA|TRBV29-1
CSVEDRFQGANEQFF
TGCAGCGTTGAAGATCGGTTTCAGGGGGCCAATGAGCAGTTCTTC
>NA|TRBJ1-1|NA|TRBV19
CASSINGAGEAFF
TGTGCCAGTAGTATAAATGGGGCCGGTGAAGCTTTCTTT
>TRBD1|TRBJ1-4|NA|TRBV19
CATTRGQGPATNEKLFF
TGTGCCACTACTCGGGGACAGGGCCCAGCAACTAATGAAAAACTGTTTTTT
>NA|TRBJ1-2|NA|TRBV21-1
CASSNLAMDGYTF
TGTGCCAGCAGCAATCTAGCGATGGACGGCTACACCTTC
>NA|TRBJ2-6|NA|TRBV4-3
CASSQAGANVLTF
TGCGCCAGCAGCCAAGCAGGGGCCAACGTCCTGACTTTC
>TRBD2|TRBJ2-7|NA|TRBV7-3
CASSLSSGSSYEQYF
TGTGCCAGCAGCTTATCTAGCGGGAGCTCCTACGAGCAGTACTTC
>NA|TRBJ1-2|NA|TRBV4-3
CASSLTQGRGYTF
TGCGCCAGCAGCCTCACCCAGGGAAGGGGCTACACCTTC
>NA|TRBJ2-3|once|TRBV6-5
CASSYMAQGWDTQYF
TGTGCCAGCAGTTACATGGCTCAGGGGTGGGATACGCAGTATTTT
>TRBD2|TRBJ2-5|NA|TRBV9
CASSVPMGGSGGETQYF
TGTGCCAGCAGCGTACCGATGGGCGGGAGCGGGGGCGAGACCCAGTACTTC